The 12 T cell receptor beta chains presented below share a single source sample, sequenced in a study of T cell responses to AZD1222 COVID-19 vaccine. The table came from immunoSEQ multiplex PCR; TCRdb's copy has only in-frame clones and leaves some out. The profile shows around 270,000 clones, 85% to 95% of them singletons. The sequenced sample was peripheral blood, obtained 28 days after the second AZD1222 dose. Receptors originate from an adult who received the AZD1222 COVID-19 vaccine.

This chain joins TRBV19 and TRBJ1-2, with D perhaps TRBD1 (5 bases). Germline CDR1 reads LNHDA; CDR2 reads SQIVND (reference sequence). The CDR3 runs 10 residues. Trimming took 5 bases from V and 10 from J, leaving 8 bases between them. In nucleotides, the CDR3 is TGTGCCAGTAGTCCCGGGGCCTACACCTTC. It specifies CASSPGAYTF. The variable domain in full, with the rest retrieved from reference TRBV19 and TRBJ1-2, is DGGITQSPKYLFRKEGQNVTLSCEQNLNHDAMYWYRQDPGQGLRLIYYSQIVNDFQKGDIAEGYSVSREKKESFPLTVTSAQKNPTAFYLCASSPGAYTFGSGTRLTVV.

The chain joins TRBV5-1 to TRBJ2-1; TRBD1 matches 12 bases. Unmatched junction bases numbered 11, after V lost 3 bases and J lost 10 bases. This CDR3 is built from 16 residues. CDR1 and CDR2 from the germline V gene are SGHRS and YFSETQ. CDR3 amino acids: CASSSEGQGAEGEQFF. In DNA form, the CDR3 reads TGCGCCAGCAGCTCCGAGGGACAGGGGGCAGAGGGGGAGCAGTTCTTC.

V usage is TRBV28 and J usage is TRBJ2-7; D is perhaps TRBD1 (5 bases). Germline V lookup: CDR1 MDHEN, CDR2 SYDVKM. V lost 6 bases and J lost 4, with 10 bases in between. The CDR3 has 12 residues. CDR3 region: CASRQGQYEQYF. In nucleotides, the CDR3 is TGTGCCAGCAGGCAGGGTCAGTACGAGCAGTACTTC.

CDR3 sequence reads: CASSVEGEKLFF. In nucleotides, the CDR3 is TGTGCCAGCAGCGTAGAAGGGGAAAAACTGTTTTTT. V is TRBV9 and J is TRBJ1-4, with unresolved D. Per germline, CDR1 SGDLS and CDR2 YYNGEE. Trimming shortened V by 0 bases and J by 8 bases, and 5 bases separated the two germline ends. CDR3 size: 12 residues.

V and J are TRBV27 and TRBJ1-6; tentative D call: TRBD1 (5 bases). This CDR3 comprises 19 residues. Germline V gives CDR1 MNHEY, CDR2 SMNVEV (reference sequence). V was shortened by 3 bases and J by 0 bases, with 18 bases between the two germline ends. The CDR3 loop reads CASSLLGEGTGSYNSPLHF. The DNA of the CDR3 is TGTGCCAGCAGTTTGTTGGGAGAGGGGACGGGCTCCTATAATTCACCCCTCCACTTT.

The chain links TRBV5-1 to TRBJ2-3, with D unclear. CDR1 and CDR2 (germline): SGHRS, YFSETQ. The ends were cut back, 2 bases at V and 4 bases at J, with 11 bases in the middle. CDR3 length: 14 residues. The CDR3 DNA reads as TGCGCCAGCAGCTTAGACGTTAGCCCAGATACGCAGTATTTT. Amino acids: CASSLDVSPDTQYF. The full variable domain, completed using reference TRBV5-1 and TRBJ2-3, is KAGVTQTPRYLIKTRGQQVTLSCSPISGHRSVSWYQQTPGQGLQFLFEYFSETQRNKGNFPGRFSGRQFSNSRSEMNVSTLELGDSALYLCASSLDVSPDTQYFGPGTRLTVL.

This clone was picked up one time. The rearrangement joins TRBV11-2 to TRBJ2-3; no definite D call. From germline, CDR1 is SGHAT and CDR2 FQNNGV. This CDR3 has 13 residues. Trimming pared 0 bases from V and 7 bases from J, leaving 8 bases between. The CDR3 DNA sequence: TGTGCCAGCAGCTTAGACTTGATCAATACGCAGTATTTT. Translated: CASSLDLINTQYF. The full variable domain, completed using reference TRBV11-2 and TRBJ2-3, is EAGVAQSPRYKIIEKRQSVAFWCNPISGHATLYWYQQILGQGPKLLIQFQNNGVVDDSQLPKDRFSAERLKGVDSTLKIQPAKLEDSAVYLCASSLDLINTQYFGPGTRLTVL.

The CDR3 bases are TGTGCCAGCAGCTCACAGGGTTTTAACACTGAAGCTTTCTTT. This gives the protein CASSSQGFNTEAFF. V and J are TRBV7-3 and TRBJ1-1; D might be TRBD1 (6 bases). The CDR3 covers 14 residues. Germline V lookup: CDR1 SGHTA, CDR2 FQGTGA. Trimming left V 4 bases short and J 2 bases short, with 11 bases between.

Notes on this clone: In the same sample, other DNA sequences code for this CDR3. The chain links TRBV3-1 (or the pseudogene TRBV3-2) to TRBJ1-1; D possibly corresponds to TRBD1 (5 bases). The CDR3 consists of 14 residues. The V and J ends lost 3 bases and 1 base respectively, with 9 bases between them. CDR1 LGHDT and CDR2 YNNKEL come from the germline V gene (reference sequence). CDR3 DNA: TGTGCCAGCAGCCAGGTGGGGGGGAACACTGAAGCTTTCTTT. Encoded protein: CASSQVGGNTEAFF.

This clone was found once. The chain couples TRBV19 to TRBJ2-7, with D tentatively TRBD2 (6 bases). CDR1 and CDR2 from the germline V gene are LNHDA and SQIVND (reference sequence). This CDR3 spans 15 amino acids. The V and J ends lost 7 bases and 0 bases respectively, with 16 bases between them. CDR3 region: CASKVRDSSSYEQYF. The CDR3 coding sequence is TGTGCCAGTAAGGTCCGGGACTCCAGCTCCTACGAGCAGTACTTC.

CDR3 in DNA: TGTGCCAGTAGTATCGTGGGGGCCTTTAACGAGCAGTACTTC. This sequence encodes CASSIVGAFNEQYF. This chain uses TRBV19 with TRBJ2-7, with D possibly TRBD1 on 6 matching bases. V was clipped by 3 bases and J by 5 bases, with 14 bases between them. From germline, CDR1 is LNHDA and CDR2 SQIVND (reference sequence). The CDR3 spans 14 residues. Using reference TRBV19 and TRBJ2-7 for the parts outside the CDR3, the full variable domain is DGGITQSPKYLFRKEGQNVTLSCEQNLNHDAMYWYRQDPGQGLRLIYYSQIVNDFQKGDIAEGYSVSREKKESFPLTVTSAQKNPTAFYLCASSIVGAFNEQYFGPGTRLTVT.

The J gene is TRBJ2-7, the V gene TRBV7-2, with D possibly TRBD2 on 6 matching bases. This CDR3 contains 12 residues. CDR1 is SGHTA, CDR2 FQGNSA, per germline. V was pared by 5 bases and J by 3 bases, with 8 bases between. CDR3 amino acids: CASSRDFYEQYF. The CDR3 DNA sequence: TGTGCCAGCAGCAGGGACTTCTACGAGCAGTACTTC. Drawing the rest from reference TRBV7-2 and TRBJ2-7, the complete variable domain is GAGVSQSPSNKVTEKGKDVELRCDPISGHTALYWYRQSLGQGLEFLIYFQGNSAPDKSGLPSDRFSAERTGGSVSTLTIQRTQQEDSAVYLCASSRDFYEQYFGPGTRLTVT.